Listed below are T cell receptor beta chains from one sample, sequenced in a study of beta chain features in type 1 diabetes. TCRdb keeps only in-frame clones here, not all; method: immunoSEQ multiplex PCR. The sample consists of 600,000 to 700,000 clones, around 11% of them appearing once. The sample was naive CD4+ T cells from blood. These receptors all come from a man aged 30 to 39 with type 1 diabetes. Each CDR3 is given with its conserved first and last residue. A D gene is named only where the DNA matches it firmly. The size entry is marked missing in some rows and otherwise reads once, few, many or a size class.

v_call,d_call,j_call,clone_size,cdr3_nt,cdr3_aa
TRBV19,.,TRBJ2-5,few,TGTGCCAGTAGTACGGGCAACCAAGAGACCCAGTACTTC,CASSTGNQETQYF
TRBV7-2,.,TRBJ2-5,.,TGTGCCAGCAGCTTAGCGGCCTCGAGCGGGCAGACCCAGTACTTC,CASSLAASSGQTQYF
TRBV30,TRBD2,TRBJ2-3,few,TGTGCCTCTAAGCGGGGGGCTAGCACAGATACGCAGTATTTT,CASKRGASTDTQYF
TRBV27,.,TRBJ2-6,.,TGTGCCAGCAAAAAACCTGGGGGAGGGGCCAACGTCCTGACTTTC,CASKKPGGGANVLTF
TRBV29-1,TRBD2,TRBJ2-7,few,TGCAGCGTTGAAGCACTAGCGGGGGGGCAAGGCGAGCAGTACTTC,CSVEALAGGQGEQYF
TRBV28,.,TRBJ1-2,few,TGTGCCACCCGGCCGGGGGCGGGCTATGGCTACACCTTC,CATRPGAGYGYTF
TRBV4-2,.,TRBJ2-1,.,TGTGCCAGCAGCCAACCCGGGACGGGACTCAATGAGCAGTTCTTC,CASSQPGTGLNEQFF
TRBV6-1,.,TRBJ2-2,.,TGTGCCAGCAGTACGAGTCAGAACACCGGGGAGCTGTTTTTT,CASSTSQNTGELFF
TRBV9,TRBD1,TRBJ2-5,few,TGTGCCAGCAGCGTAGGCGTTGGGACAGGGTCGAGGGAGACCCAGTACTTC,CASSVGVGTGSRETQYF
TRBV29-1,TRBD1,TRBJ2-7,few,TGCAGCGTCTGGGGACAGGGGGTCCCCTACGAGCAGTACTTC,CSVWGQGVPYEQYF
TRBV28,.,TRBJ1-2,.,TGTGCCAGCAGTTTGGGTTCAGTGGGTGGGGCGATCGGCTACACCTTC,CASSLGSVGGAIGYTF
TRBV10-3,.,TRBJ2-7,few,TGTGCCATCAGTGCGTCCTACGAGCAGTACTTC,CAISASYEQYF
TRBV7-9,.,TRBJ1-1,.,TGTGCCAGCAGCTTAAAGAGGGGGATTAACACTGAAGCTTTCTTT,CASSLKRGINTEAFF
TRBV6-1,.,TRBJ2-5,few,TGTGCCAGCAGTGGGATGGGGACGGCTCAAGAGACCCAGTACTTC,CASSGMGTAQETQYF
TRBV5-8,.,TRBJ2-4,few,TGTGCCAGCAGCTTGGCAGCTGCAGCCAAAAACATTCAGTACTTC,CASSLAAAAKNIQYF
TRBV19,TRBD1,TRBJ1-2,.,TGTGCCAGTAGTATAGAGGGCCCGCAAGGACAGGGCTATGGCTACACCTTC,CASSIEGPQGQGYGYTF
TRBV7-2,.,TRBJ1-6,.,TGTGCCAGCAGCTTAGAATGGGGTGTCAAATCACCCCTCCACTTT,CASSLEWGVKSPLHF
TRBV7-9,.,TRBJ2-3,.,TGTGCCAGCAGAGATACAGCGGACATAAAGTATTTT,CASRDTADIKYF
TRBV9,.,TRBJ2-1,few,TGTGCCAGCAGCGTAGCAGGGGCGAGCTCCTACAATGAGCAGTTCTTC,CASSVAGASSYNEQFF
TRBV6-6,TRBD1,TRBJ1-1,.,TGTGCCAGCAGTTACCTCAGACAGGGAAACACTGAAGCTTTCTTT,CASSYLRQGNTEAFF
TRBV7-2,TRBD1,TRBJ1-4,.,TGTGCCAGCAGCCCCCAGACAGGGGAGCTCGATGTAAAACTGTTTTTT,CASSPQTGELDVKLFF
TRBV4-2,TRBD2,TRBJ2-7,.,TGTGCCAGCAGTCCTAGATTACTAGCGGGTACCTACAACAGCTCCTACGAGCAGTACTTC,CASSPRLLAGTYNSSYEQYF
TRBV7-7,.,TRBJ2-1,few,TGTGCCAGCAGCTTCTCCCTCATAGCGGAAAGCTCCTACAATGAGCAGTTCTTC,CASSFSLIAESSYNEQFF
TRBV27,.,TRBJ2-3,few,TGTGCCAGCAGAGCCGTTAGCCCAGATACGCAGTATTTT,CASRAVSPDTQYF
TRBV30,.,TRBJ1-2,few,TGTGCCTGGAATCAGGGGAAATATGGCTACACCTTC,CAWNQGKYGYTF
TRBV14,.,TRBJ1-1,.,TGTGCCAGCAGCCAAGATCTTGACGGCTTAGGAATGAACACTGAAGCTTTCTTT,CASSQDLDGLGMNTEAFF
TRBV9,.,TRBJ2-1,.,TGTGCCAGCAGCGTAAACATAGGTTCCTACAATGAGCAGTTCTTC,CASSVNIGSYNEQFF
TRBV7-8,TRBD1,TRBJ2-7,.,TGTGCCAGCACCGGGACAGCATCCTCCTACGAGCAGTACTTC,CASTGTASSYEQYF
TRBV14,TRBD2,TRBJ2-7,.,TGTGCCAGCAGGTTTAGCGGGGGGTCCCGCTACGAGCAGTACTTC,CASRFSGGSRYEQYF
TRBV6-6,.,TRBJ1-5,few,TGTGCCAGCGGCGGCAATCAGCCCCAGCATTTT,CASGGNQPQHF
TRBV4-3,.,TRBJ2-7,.,TGCGCCAGCAGCCAAGATCGGACAGCCTCCTACGAGCAGTACTTC,CASSQDRTASYEQYF
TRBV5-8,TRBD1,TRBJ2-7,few,TGTGCCAGCACCGAATTGGGGACAGTTTGGGCCGAGCAGTACTTC,CASTELGTVWAEQYF
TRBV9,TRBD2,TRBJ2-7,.,TGTGCCAGCAGCGTAGGTCGGACTAGCGATAGATCCTACGAGCAGTACTTC,CASSVGRTSDRSYEQYF
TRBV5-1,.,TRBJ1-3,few,TGCGCCAGCAGCTTGGCTGGAAACACCATATATTTT,CASSLAGNTIYF
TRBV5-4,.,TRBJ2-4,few,TGTGCCAGCAGCCCGGGAGAGTTTCCCAAAAACATTCAGTACTTC,CASSPGEFPKNIQYF
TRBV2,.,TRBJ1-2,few,TGTGCCAGCAGTGCGGAACAGCGAGTGGGCTACACCTTC,CASSAEQRVGYTF
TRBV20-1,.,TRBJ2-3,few,TGCAGTGCTTCGACAGATACGCAGTATTTT,CSASTDTQYF
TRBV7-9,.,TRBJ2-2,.,TGTGCCAGCAGCTTAATGGACACCAACACCGGGGAGCTGTTTTTT,CASSLMDTNTGELFF
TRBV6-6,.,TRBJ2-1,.,TGTGCCAGCAGTTACTCGCCTCCTGGCTTCCAGTTCTTC,CASSYSPPGFQFF
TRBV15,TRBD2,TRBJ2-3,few,TGTGCCACCAATGGGGGGGTTTCGTCCACAGATACGCAGTATTTT,CATNGGVSSTDTQYF
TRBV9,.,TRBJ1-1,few,TGTGCCAGCAGCGTACGACCGGAGAACACTGAAGCTTTCTTT,CASSVRPENTEAFF
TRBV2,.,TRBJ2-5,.,TGTGCCAGCAGTATGGGGGGATCCGGAGAGACCCAGTACTTC,CASSMGGSGETQYF
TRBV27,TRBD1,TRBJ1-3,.,TGTGCCAGCAGGGGGACAGCCACTGGAAACACCATATATTTT,CASRGTATGNTIYF
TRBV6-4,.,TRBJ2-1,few,TGTGCCAGCAGTGTAAGCGACGCAAGTGAGCAGTTCTTC,CASSVSDASEQFF
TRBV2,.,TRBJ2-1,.,TGTGCCAGCTCAGGGGGGTCCTACAATGAGCAGTTCTTC,CASSGGSYNEQFF
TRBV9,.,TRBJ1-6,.,TGTGCCAGCAGCCCCCGACTCGGGAATTCACCCCTCCACTTT,CASSPRLGNSPLHF
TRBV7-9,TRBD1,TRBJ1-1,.,TGTGCCAGCAGCTTACTTACAGGGGTGGACACTGAAGCTTTCTTT,CASSLLTGVDTEAFF
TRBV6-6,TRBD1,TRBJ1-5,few,TGTGCCAGCAGCCTAGACAGGGAAGGCAATCAGCCCCAGCATTTT,CASSLDREGNQPQHF
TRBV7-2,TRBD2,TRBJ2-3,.,TGTGCCAGCAGCAGCGCTTCTAGCGGGGGGGCGACAGATACGCAGTATTTT,CASSSASSGGATDTQYF
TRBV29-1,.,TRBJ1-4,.,TGCAGCGTTGCGGGATCCGGTGGGGAAAAACTGTTTTTT,CSVAGSGGEKLFF
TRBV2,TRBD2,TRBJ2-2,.,TGTGCCAGCAGCGGGACTAGCCTCTATACCGGGGAGCTGTTTTTT,CASSGTSLYTGELFF
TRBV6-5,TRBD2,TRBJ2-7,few,TGTGCCAGCAGTTACTCGAGGCGGGAGCTCAAATACGAGCAGTACTTC,CASSYSRRELKYEQYF
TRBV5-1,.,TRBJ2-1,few,TGCGCCAGCAGCTTGGTTCAGGGGGGCAATGAGCAGTTCTTC,CASSLVQGGNEQFF
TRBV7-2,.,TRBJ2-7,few,TGTGCCAGCAGCTTAGCTGCGGACACGGTCGAGCAGTACTTC,CASSLAADTVEQYF